These 19 T cell receptor beta chains were all obtained from the same sample, sequenced in a study of cytomegalovirus exposure and HLA in healthy donors (dated 2017 in TCRdb). Receptors were amplified or captured by the immunoSEQ multiplex PCR assay. TCRdb carries this immuneACCESS record with in-frame sequences only. Its versions omit some clonotypes, under half of them owing to an unresolved V gene in the studies checked, with the rest unexplained. For this sample the table gives some 310,000 clones, of which approximately 91% were detected only once. The ten largest account for approximately 0.96% of the sample. Sequencing used PBMCs. The receptors here all came from a man younger than 45 in good health and CMV-seronegative.

This sequence joins TRBV5-1 and TRBJ2-3; TRBD2 might be the D (5 bases). CDR1 is SGHRS, CDR2 YFSETQ, per germline. V lost 5 bases and J 3 bases, leaving 16 bases between the germline ends. The CDR3 runs to 15 residues. The CDR3 coding sequence is TGCGCCAGCAGGGAGGAATTCGCACGTACAGATACGCAGTATTTT. This codes for CASREEFARTDTQYF. The whole variable domain, remainder taken from reference TRBV5-1 and TRBJ2-3, is KAGVTQTPRYLIKTRGQQVTLSCSPISGHRSVSWYQQTPGQGLQFLFEYFSETQRNKGNFPGRFSGRQFSNSRSEMNVSTLELGDSALYLCASREEFARTDTQYFGPGTRLTVL.

The chain uses TRBV6-5 and TRBJ1-4; TRBD1 agrees at 8 bases. The J segment lost 8 bases and the V segment lost 10 bases, leaving 12 bases of the junction unmatched. Germline lookup yields CDR1 MNHEY and CDR2 SVGAGI. CDR3 length: 14 residues. This CDR3 is CATRGQGIREKLFF. CDR3 coding DNA: TGTGCCACGCGAGGACAGGGTATTCGGGAAAAACTGTTTTTT.

V usage is TRBV30 and J usage is TRBJ2-3; TRBD1 matches at 10 bases. The ends lost 1 base at V and 3 bases at J; junction bases unmatched: 4. The CDR3 covers 15 residues. CDR1 and CDR2 from the germline V gene are GTSNPN and SVGIG (reference sequence). CDR3 bases: TGTGCCTGGAGTGCCGGGACAGGGGTTACAGATACGCAGTATTTT. Residues: CAWSAGTGVTDTQYF.

This clone appeared a single time. V gene TRBV6-6 combines with J gene TRBJ1-2, with D maybe TRBD1 (6 bases). Germline CDR1 and CDR2: MNHNY and SVGAGI (reference sequence). The length of the CDR3 is 12 residues. V shed 6 bases and J shed 4 bases, with 9 bases lying between them. CDR3 coding DNA: TGTGCCAGCAGACAGGGCGGCTATGGCTACACCTTC. Translated, it gives CASRQGGYGYTF.

The CDR3 DNA sequence: TGTGCCAGTAGTCTCCCCTGGACTGTTCAGCCCCAGCATTTT. Translating it yields CASSLPWTVQPQHF. The rearrangement uses TRBV19 and TRBJ1-5; D not certain. The ends were cut back, 5 bases at V and 6 bases at J, with 14 bases in the middle. Germline CDR1 reads LNHDA; CDR2 reads SQIVND (reference sequence). The CDR3 loop spans 14 amino acids.

The chain couples TRBV11-2 to TRBJ2-2; 7 bases are a match to TRBD1. The germline V gene encodes CDR1 SGHAT and CDR2 FQNNGV. Trimming cost V 4 bases and J 4 bases; bases outside gene matches: 6. The CDR3 is made up of 15 amino acids. In DNA form, the CDR3 reads TGTGCCAGCAGCTGGCCCGGGACAGTCACCGGGGAGCTGTTTTTT. Protein product: CASSWPGTVTGELFF.

The V call is TRBV7-7, the J call TRBJ1-6; D is uncertain. CDR1 and CDR2 (germline): SSHAT, FNYEAQ (reference sequence). The CDR3 sequence is 13 residues long. V shed 5 bases and J shed 3 bases, with 5 bases lying between them. CDR3 DNA sequence: TGTGCCAGCAGCCCAGACTATAATTCACCCCTCCACTTT. It encodes CASSPDYNSPLHF.

This chain uses TRBV13 with TRBJ2-1; TRBD2 is a possible D gene (7 bases). Germline CDR1 and CDR2: PRHDT and FYEKMQ (reference sequence). The V and J ends lost 7 bases and 0 bases respectively, with 13 bases between them. This CDR3 spans 15 amino acids. In DNA form, the CDR3 reads TGTGCCAGCAACCTAGGGGGGGGCTCCTACAATGAGCAGTTCTTC. This gives the protein CASNLGGGSYNEQFF.

J is TRBJ1-1 and V is TRBV5-1; D ambiguous. The CDR3 runs 14 residues. The V gene's germline CDR1 is SGHRS and CDR2 YFSETQ. Trimming shortened V by 0 bases and J by 1 base, and 7 bases separated the two germline ends. The CDR3 nucleotides are TGCGCCAGCAGCTTGGGACGGGAGAACACTGAAGCTTTCTTT. Its protein is CASSLGRENTEAFF.

The chain has TRBV7-9 and TRBJ1-4; perhaps TRBD1 as D (5 bases). V was pared by 0 bases and J by 1 base, with 9 bases between. The CDR3 is 16 residues long. The germline CDR1 and CDR2 sequences are SEHNR and FQNEAQ (reference sequence). The CDR3 nucleotides are TGTGCCAGCAGCTTAGCCCTCGGGGGAACTAATGAAAAACTGTTTTTT. Protein product: CASSLALGGTNEKLFF.

This clone turned up a few times. V and J are TRBV19 and TRBJ1-2; TRBD1 might be the D (6 bases). This CDR3 spans 14 amino acids. Germline assignment: CDR1 LNHDA and CDR2 SQIVND (reference sequence). V was cut by 1 base and J by 4 bases, with 10 bases left in between. CDR3 protein: CASSIGGLLYGYTF. For the CDR3, the DNA is TGTGCCAGTAGTATAGGGGGGCTACTCTATGGCTACACCTTC.

The J gene is TRBJ2-1, the V gene TRBV13; 7 bases are a match to TRBD2. Germline CDR1 is PRHDT and CDR2 is FYEKMQ (reference sequence). Trimming took 8 bases from V and 5 from J; bases not matched to a gene: 9. This CDR3 has 14 residues. CDR3 in amino acids: CASRASGVHNEQFF. In DNA, the CDR3 is TGTGCCAGCCGGGCTAGCGGAGTCCACAATGAGCAGTTCTTC.

Here the CDR3 reads CASSIYIGSGNTIYF. The CDR3 DNA is TGTGCCAGTAGTATTTATATCGGCTCTGGAAACACCATATATTTT. This sequence joins TRBV19 and TRBJ1-3; D gene uncertain. The CDR3 is 15 residues long. Looked up from germline, CDR1 is LNHDA and CDR2 is SQIVND (reference sequence). Trimming removed 3 bases at V and 0 bases at J, with 9 bases between. Full variable domain (remainder filled in from reference TRBV19 and TRBJ1-3): DGGITQSPKYLFRKEGQNVTLSCEQNLNHDAMYWYRQDPGQGLRLIYYSQIVNDFQKGDIAEGYSVSREKKESFPLTVTSAQKNPTAFYLCASSIYIGSGNTIYFGEGSWLTVV.

The rearrangement uses TRBV11-2 and TRBJ2-5; D is possibly TRBD2 (6 bases). The CDR3 extends over 12 amino acids. Looked up from germline, CDR1 is SGHAT and CDR2 is FQNNGV. V was trimmed by 7 bases and J by 9 bases, leaving 15 bases between them. The CDR3 sequence is CASMGAREAQYF. In DNA form, the CDR3 reads TGTGCCAGCATGGGAGCGCGGGAAGCCCAGTACTTC.

This chain links TRBV19 with TRBJ1-1; D possibly corresponds to TRBD1 (5 bases). The germline V gene encodes CDR1 LNHDA and CDR2 SQIVND (reference sequence). The CDR3 spans 13 residues. V lost 6 bases to trimming and J lost 3 bases, with 11 bases between them. CDR3 amino acids: CASSSLGHTEAFF. The CDR3 DNA reads as TGTGCCAGTAGCTCCCTGGGGCACACTGAAGCTTTCTTT.

The gene calls are TRBV6-6 and TRBJ1-1; the D is unclear. There are 16 residues in the CDR3. Trimming pared 0 bases from V and 5 bases from J, leaving 16 bases between. Per the germline V gene, CDR1 is MNHNY and CDR2 is SVGAGI (reference sequence). The CDR3 is CASSYSGGNPGTEAFF. CDR3 sequence (DNA): TGTGCCAGCAGTTACTCGGGAGGAAACCCGGGGACTGAAGCTTTCTTT.

For the CDR3, the DNA is TGTGCCAGCAGTCCTACGACAGGGTTCTACGAGCAGTACTTC. Translated, it gives CASSPTTGFYEQYF. This rearrangement joins TRBV14 to TRBJ2-7; TRBD1 agrees at 7 bases. With V trimmed by 6 bases and J by 3 bases, 8 bases remained unmatched. The CDR3 is 14 residues long. Germline values: CDR1 SGHDN, CDR2 FVKESK.

This rearrangement joins TRBV2 to TRBJ1-2, with 10 bases that match TRBD1. Germline V lookup: CDR1 SNHLY, CDR2 FYNNEI. The CDR3 runs 13 residues. Unmatched junction bases numbered 5, after V lost 6 bases and J lost 7 bases. As DNA, the CDR3 is TGTGCCAGCAGAGGGGGGACAGGGGTTGGCTACACCTTC. It specifies CASRGGTGVGYTF.

The chain recombines TRBV5-1 with TRBJ2-2, with 9 bases identical to TRBD1. V dropped 5 bases and J dropped 0; count of bases not matched to a gene: 14. Germline-derived CDR1 and CDR2 are SGHRS and YFSETQ. This CDR3 contains 19 residues. DNA for the CDR3: TGCGCCAGCAGATACTACGGAGGGACAGGGATAACGAACACCGGGGAGCTGTTTTTT. Residues: CASRYYGGTGITNTGELFF.